Below, 4 T cell receptor beta chains from the same sample are listed, as sequenced in a study of blood T cell repertoires in COVID-19. Using immunoSEQ multiplex PCR, the repertoire was profiled, and TCRdb retains in-frame clones only, with some absent. The sample has about 46,000 clones; 80% to 90% are singletons. The sample consisted of peripheral blood. The source of these receptors is a woman older than 75 with COVID-19, enrolled during active disease.

This chain connects TRBV2 to TRBJ2-5; 12 nucleotides match TRBD1. The J segment lost 5 bases and the V segment lost 8 bases, leaving 12 bases of the junction unmatched. Germline loops: CDR1 SNHLY, CDR2 FYNNEI. This CDR3 contains 16 residues. The CDR3 protein is CASVGSGTGGFETQYF. Written as DNA, the CDR3 is TGTGCCAGCGTAGGCTCCGGGACAGGGGGCTTCGAGACCCAGTACTTC.

This clone was seen only a few times. The J gene is TRBJ2-7, the V gene TRBV6-1, with unresolved D. V lost 1 base, J lost 3 bases, and 7 bases lay in between. The length of the CDR3 is 13 residues. The germline V gene has CDR1 MNHNS and CDR2 SASEGT. The CDR3 here is CASSEERSYEQYF. DNA for the CDR3: TGTGCCAGCAGTGAAGAACGGAGCTACGAGCAGTACTTC.

The chain couples TRBV5-1 to TRBJ1-1, with TRBD1 identical over 9 bases. The CDR3 totals 15 residues. Germline V gene sequence: CDR1 SGHRS, CDR2 YFSETQ. V dropped 6 bases and J dropped 4; count of bases not matched to a gene: 10. The CDR3 coding sequence is TGCGCCAGCACCAACGGGGACAGGGAGGGCACTGAAGCTTTCTTT. Amino acids: CASTNGDREGTEAFF.

The chain recombines TRBV3-1 (or the pseudogene TRBV3-2) with TRBJ2-3, with D hard to call. The germline CDR1 and CDR2 sequences are LGHDT and YNNKEL (reference sequence). V lost 5 bases and J lost 4, with 7 bases in between. This CDR3 contains 12 residues. CDR3 loop: CASSSFPDTQYF. CDR3 nucleotides: TGTGCCAGCAGCTCGTTCCCAGATACGCAGTATTTT.